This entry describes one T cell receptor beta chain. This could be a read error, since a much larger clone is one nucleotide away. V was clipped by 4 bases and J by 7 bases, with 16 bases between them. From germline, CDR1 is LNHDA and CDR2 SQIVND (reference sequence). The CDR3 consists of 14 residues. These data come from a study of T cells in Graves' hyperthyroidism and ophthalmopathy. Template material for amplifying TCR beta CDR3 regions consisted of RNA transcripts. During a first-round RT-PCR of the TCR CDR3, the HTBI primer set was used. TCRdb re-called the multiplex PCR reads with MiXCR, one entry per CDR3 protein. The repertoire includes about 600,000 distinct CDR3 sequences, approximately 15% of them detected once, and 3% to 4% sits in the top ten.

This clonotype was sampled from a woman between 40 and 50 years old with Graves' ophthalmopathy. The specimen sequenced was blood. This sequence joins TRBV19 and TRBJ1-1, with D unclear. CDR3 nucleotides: TGTGCCAGTAGTAAGACAAATCCGGAAGTTGAAGCTTTCTTT. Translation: CASSKTNPEVEAFF.